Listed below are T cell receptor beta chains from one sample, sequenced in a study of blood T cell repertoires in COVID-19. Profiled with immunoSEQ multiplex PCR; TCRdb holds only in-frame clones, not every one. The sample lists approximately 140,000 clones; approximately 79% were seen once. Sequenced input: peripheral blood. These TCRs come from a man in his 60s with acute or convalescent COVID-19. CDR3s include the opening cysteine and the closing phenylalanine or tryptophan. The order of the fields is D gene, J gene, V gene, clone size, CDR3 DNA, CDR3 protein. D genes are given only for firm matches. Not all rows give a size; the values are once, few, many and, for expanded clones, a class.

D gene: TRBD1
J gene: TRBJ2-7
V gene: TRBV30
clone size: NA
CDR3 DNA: TGTGCCTGGGGAGCAGGGGGCGTGTACGAGCAGTACTTC
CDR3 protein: CAWGAGGVYEQYF

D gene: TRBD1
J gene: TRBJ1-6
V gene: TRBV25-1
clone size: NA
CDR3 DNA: TGTGCCAGCAGGGGCCAGGGGGGCAATTCACCCCTCCACTTT
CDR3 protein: CASRGQGGNSPLHF

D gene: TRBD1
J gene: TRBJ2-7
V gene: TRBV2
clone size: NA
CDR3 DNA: TGTGCCAGCAGTGTTCGGACAGGGGCCTACGAGCAGTACTTC
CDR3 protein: CASSVRTGAYEQYF

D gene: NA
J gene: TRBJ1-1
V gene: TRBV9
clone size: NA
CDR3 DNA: TGTGCCAGCAGCCCGAGGAACACTGAAGCTTTCTTT
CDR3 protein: CASSPRNTEAFF

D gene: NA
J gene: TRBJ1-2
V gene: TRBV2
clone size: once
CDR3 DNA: TGTGCCAGCAGTCCAGCCGACGGGGGCTACACCTTC
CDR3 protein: CASSPADGGYTF

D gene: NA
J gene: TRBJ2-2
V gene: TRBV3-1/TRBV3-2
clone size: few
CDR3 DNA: TGTGCCAGCAGCCAAGAGTCCAGGGGGGAGCTGTTTTTT
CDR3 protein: CASSQESRGELFF

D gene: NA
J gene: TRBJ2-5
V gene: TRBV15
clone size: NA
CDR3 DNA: TGTGCCACCAGCAGATACAGGGAAGAGACCCAGTACTTC
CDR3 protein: CATSRYREETQYF

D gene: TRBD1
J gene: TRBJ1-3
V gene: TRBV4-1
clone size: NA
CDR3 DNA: TGCGCCAGCAGCCAAGGACAGGGGGCTTCTGGAAACACCATATATTTT
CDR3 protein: CASSQGQGASGNTIYF

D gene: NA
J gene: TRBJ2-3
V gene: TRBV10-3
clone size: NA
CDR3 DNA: TGTGCCATCAGTGAGGGCGGGGACACAGATACGCAGTATTTT
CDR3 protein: CAISEGGDTDTQYF

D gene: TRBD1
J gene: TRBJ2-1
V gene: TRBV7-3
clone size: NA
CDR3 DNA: TGTGCCAGCAGCCCCGGACAGGTACGAGGGGAGCAGTTCTTC
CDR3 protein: CASSPGQVRGEQFF

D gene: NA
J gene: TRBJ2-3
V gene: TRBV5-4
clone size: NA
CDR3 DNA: TGTGCCAGCAGTTTCCCGGCGGGTAGCACAGATACGCAGTATTTT
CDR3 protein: CASSFPAGSTDTQYF

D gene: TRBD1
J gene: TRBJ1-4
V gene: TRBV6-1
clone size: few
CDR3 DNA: TGTGCCAGCAGTGAATCCACAGGGGAGATTGAAAAACTGTTTTTT
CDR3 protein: CASSESTGEIEKLFF

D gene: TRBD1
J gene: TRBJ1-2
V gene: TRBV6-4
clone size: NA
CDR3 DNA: TGTGCCAGCAGTGAGACAGGGGGAGTTAACTATGGCTACACCTTC
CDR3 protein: CASSETGGVNYGYTF

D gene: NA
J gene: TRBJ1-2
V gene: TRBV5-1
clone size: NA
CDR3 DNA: TGCGCCAGCAGCCCCACCCTACAGTTCTCTTACTATGGCTACACCTTC
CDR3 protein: CASSPTLQFSYYGYTF

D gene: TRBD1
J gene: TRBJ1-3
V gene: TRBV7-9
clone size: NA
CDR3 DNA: TGTGCCAGCAGCCCAGGGGGCGCCTCTGGAAACACCATATATTTT
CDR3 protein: CASSPGGASGNTIYF

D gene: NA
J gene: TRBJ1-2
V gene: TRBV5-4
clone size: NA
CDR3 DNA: TGTGCCAGCAGCTTGGGTGCTGGGCCGGTGGCAGCGGAGTATGGCTACACCTTC
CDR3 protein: CASSLGAGPVAAEYGYTF

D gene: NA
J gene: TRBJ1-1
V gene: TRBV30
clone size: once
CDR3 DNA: TGTGCCTTTCGGGAAAACACTGAAGCTTTCTTT
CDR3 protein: CAFRENTEAFF

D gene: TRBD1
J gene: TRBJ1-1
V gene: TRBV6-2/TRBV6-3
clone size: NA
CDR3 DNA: TGTGCCAGCAGCCCCCGGACAGGGTCCACTGAAGCTTTCTTT
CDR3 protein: CASSPRTGSTEAFF

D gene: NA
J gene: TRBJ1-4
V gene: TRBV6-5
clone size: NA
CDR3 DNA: TGTGCCAGCAGTTACACAGGGAGTGAAAAACTGTTTTTT
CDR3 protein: CASSYTGSEKLFF

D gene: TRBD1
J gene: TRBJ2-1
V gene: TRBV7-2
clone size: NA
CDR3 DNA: TGTGCCAGCACCTTATTCTCCGGGACAGGGGGCAGGGATGAGCAGTTCTTC
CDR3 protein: CASTLFSGTGGRDEQFF

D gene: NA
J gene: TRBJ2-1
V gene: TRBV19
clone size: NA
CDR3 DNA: TGTGCCAGTAGGGCGGAGAATGAGCAGTTCTTC
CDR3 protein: CASRAENEQFF

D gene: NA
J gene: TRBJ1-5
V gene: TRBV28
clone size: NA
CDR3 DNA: TGTGCCAGCAGGAGCCCGGGGAGTCAGCCCCAGCATTTT
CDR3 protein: CASRSPGSQPQHF

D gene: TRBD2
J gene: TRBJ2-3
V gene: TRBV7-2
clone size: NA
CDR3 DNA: TGTGCCAGCAGCTTAACTAGCGGTAACACAGATACGCAGTATTTT
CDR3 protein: CASSLTSGNTDTQYF

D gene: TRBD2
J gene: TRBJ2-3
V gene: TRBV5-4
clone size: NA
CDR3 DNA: TGTGCCAGCAGTTCCGGGACTAGCGGGTCAAGCACAGATACGCAGTATTTT
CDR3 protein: CASSSGTSGSSTDTQYF

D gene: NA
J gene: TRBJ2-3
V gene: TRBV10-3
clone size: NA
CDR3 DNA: TGTGCCATCAGTGAGTCGCGATATACGCAGTATTTT
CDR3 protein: CAISESRYTQYF

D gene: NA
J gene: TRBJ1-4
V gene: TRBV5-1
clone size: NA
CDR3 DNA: TGCGCCAGCAGCTTGCGGATGGCGGTTAATGAAAAACTGTTTTTT
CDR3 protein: CASSLRMAVNEKLFF

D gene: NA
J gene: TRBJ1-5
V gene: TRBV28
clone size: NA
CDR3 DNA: TGTGCCAGCAGTTTTATGTACCCGTACTATCAGCCCCAGCATTTT
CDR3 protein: CASSFMYPYYQPQHF

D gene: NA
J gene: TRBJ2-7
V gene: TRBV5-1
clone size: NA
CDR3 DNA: TGCGCCAGCAGCTTGGGACAGGGGAGGGATGTGTACGAGCAGTACTTC
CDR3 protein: CASSLGQGRDVYEQYF

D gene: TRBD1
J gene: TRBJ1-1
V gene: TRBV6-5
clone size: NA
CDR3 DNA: TGTGCCAGCAGGTCAGGGGGTCGCATGAACACTGAAGCTTTCTTT
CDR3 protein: CASRSGGRMNTEAFF

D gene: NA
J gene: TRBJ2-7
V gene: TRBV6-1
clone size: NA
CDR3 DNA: TGTGCCAGCAGTGAAGCGGGTTTCCAGGGCGAGCAGTACTTC
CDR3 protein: CASSEAGFQGEQYF

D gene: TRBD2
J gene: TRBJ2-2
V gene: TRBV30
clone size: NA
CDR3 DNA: TGTGCCTGCCCTGGGGGGGGAAAGAACACCGGGGAGCTGTTTTTT
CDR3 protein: CACPGGGKNTGELFF

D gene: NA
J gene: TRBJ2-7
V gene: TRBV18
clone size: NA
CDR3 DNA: TGTGCCAGCTCCGGCCAGGCCTCCTACGAGCAGTACTTC
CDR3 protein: CASSGQASYEQYF

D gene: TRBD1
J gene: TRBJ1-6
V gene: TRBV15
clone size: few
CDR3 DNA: TGTGCCACCAGCAGACCTGGACAGGGGATCTCACCCCTCCACTTT
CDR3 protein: CATSRPGQGISPLHF

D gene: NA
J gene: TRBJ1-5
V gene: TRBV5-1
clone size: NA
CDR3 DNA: TGCGCCAGCAGCTTGGGGGCCGCCACTGGGCAGCCCCAGCATTTT
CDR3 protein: CASSLGAATGQPQHF

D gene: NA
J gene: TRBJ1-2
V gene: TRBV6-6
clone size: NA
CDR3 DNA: TGTGCCAGCAGTTACTCAGAACAGCTCTATGGCTACACCTTC
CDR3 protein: CASSYSEQLYGYTF

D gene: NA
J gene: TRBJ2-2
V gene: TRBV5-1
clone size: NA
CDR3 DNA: TGCGCCAGCAGCTTGGTAGGGGGTTTGTTTTTT
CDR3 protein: CASSLVGGLFF

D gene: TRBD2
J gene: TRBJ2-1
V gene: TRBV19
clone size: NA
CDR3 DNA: TGTGCCAGTAGCATAGGGCTAGCGGGATACAATGAGCAGTTCTTC
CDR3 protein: CASSIGLAGYNEQFF

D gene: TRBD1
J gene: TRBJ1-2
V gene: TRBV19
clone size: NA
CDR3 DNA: TGTGCCAGTACCGAAGACAGGGCGACCTATGGCTACACCTTC
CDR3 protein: CASTEDRATYGYTF

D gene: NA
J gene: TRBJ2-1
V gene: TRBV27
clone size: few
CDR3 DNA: TGTGCCAGCAGTTTAATCGCGGGGAGCTCCTACAATGAGCAGTTCTTC
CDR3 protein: CASSLIAGSSYNEQFF

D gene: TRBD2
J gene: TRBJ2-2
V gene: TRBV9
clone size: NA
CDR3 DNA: TGTGCCAGCAGCTCCCCGGGACTAGCGGGTGGCACCGGGGAGCTGTTTTTT
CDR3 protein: CASSSPGLAGGTGELFF